A single sample is the source of the 26 T cell receptor beta chains below, sequenced in a study of cytomegalovirus exposure and HLA in healthy donors. 60 Vbeta and 13 Jbeta primers were used in PCR. Some clones are missing from TCRdb's copy, which holds only in-frame ones; the method was immunoSEQ multiplex PCR. This sample has 200,000 to 250,000 clones, with about four fifths found just once. Sequencing was done on a sample of PBMCs. Every receptor here comes from a man aged 25 to 40 in good health and CMV-seronegative.

The V call is TRBV2, the J call TRBJ2-5, with 12 nucleotides matching TRBD2. Losses at the gene ends were 5 bases for V and 1 base for J; bases not matched to a gene: 8. The CDR3 length is 17 residues. CDR1 is SNHLY, CDR2 FYNNEI, per germline. CDR3 loop: CASSPLAGGRGQETQYF. The CDR3 DNA follows: TGTGCCAGCAGTCCCCTAGCGGGGGGGCGCGGCCAAGAGACCCAGTACTTC.

The V gene is TRBV5-1, the J gene TRBJ2-7; TRBD1 matches at 7 bases. Germline V gives CDR1 SGHRS, CDR2 YFSETQ. This CDR3 comprises 15 residues. After removal of 4 bases from V and 3 bases from J, the junction contained 10 bases not matched to a gene. In DNA, the CDR3 is TGCGCCAGCAGCGTTACAGGGGATTGGTTCTACGAGCAGTACTTC. It codes for CASSVTGDWFYEQYF.

V gene TRBV29-1 combines with J gene TRBJ1-3; possible D gene TRBD1, 6 bases. Germline lookup yields CDR1 SQVTM and CDR2 ANQGSEA. Trimming removed 3 bases from V and 3 bases from J, with 9 bases in between. The length of the CDR3 is 13 residues. CDR3 amino acids: CSVETGIGNTIYF. In DNA form, the CDR3 reads TGCAGCGTTGAGACAGGAATTGGAAACACCATATATTTT.

V gene TRBV6-5 combines with J gene TRBJ1-1, with 7 positions matching TRBD1. This CDR3 contains 15 residues. CDR1 is MNHEY, CDR2 SVGAGI, per germline. Unmatched junction bases numbered 16, after V lost 10 bases and J lost 5 bases. The CDR3 loop reads CATSSRGTSRTEAFF. Written as DNA, the CDR3 is TGTGCCACATCTTCCAGGGGGACCTCGAGGACTGAAGCTTTCTTT.

The chain employs TRBV28 and TRBJ2-1; 9 positions agree with TRBD1. This CDR3 has 16 residues. The V gene end was trimmed by 3 bases and the J gene end by 6 bases; junction bases not matched to a gene: 9. CDR1 is MDHEN and CDR2 is SYDVKM in the germline V gene. The CDR3 spells CASSFTAGTGTNEQFF. CDR3 DNA sequence: TGTGCCAGCAGTTTTACCGCCGGGACAGGGACCAATGAGCAGTTCTTC.

The DNA for the CDR3 is TGTGCCAGCAGTGCTTCCCCTTCCAGTAACTATGGCTACACCTTC. This sequence encodes CASSASPSSNYGYTF. The chain employs TRBV6-1 and TRBJ1-2; no reliable D call. Germline V gene lookup returns CDR1 MNHNS and CDR2 SASEGT. Between the trimmed V and J ends, which lost 4 bases and 1 base, there was a span of 13 bases. This CDR3 spans 15 amino acids.

The chain links TRBV6-5 to TRBJ2-2; unclear D gene. Trimming stripped 6 bases from V and 1 base from J, with 9 bases between. Germline V gene data show CDR1 as MNHEY and CDR2 as SVGAGI. The length of the CDR3 is 14 residues. In DNA form, the CDR3 reads TGTGCCAGCAGAGAACTCCTGAACACCGGGGAGCTGTTTTTT. The encoded protein is CASRELLNTGELFF.

The gene calls are TRBV4-3 and TRBJ1-4; the D gene is possibly TRBD1 (6 bases). The length of the CDR3 is 16 residues. Per the germline V gene, CDR1 is LGHNA and CDR2 is YSLEER. The V and J ends lost 3 bases and 2 bases respectively, with 13 bases between them. The CDR3, as DNA: TGCGCCAGCAGCCAGACAACAGGGTCGACTAATGAAAAACTGTTTTTT. Amino acids: CASSQTTGSTNEKLFF.

The CDR3 DNA reads TGTGCCAGCGTAGGGGGCGGTGGGTATTCACCCCTCCACTTT. It codes for CASVGGGGYSPLHF. This chain links TRBV5-6 with TRBJ1-6, with 7 bases matching TRBD1. Germline CDR1 SGHDT, CDR2 YYEEEE. The CDR3 is made up of 14 amino acids. The V and J ends lost 7 bases and 8 bases, in that order; junction bases with no gene match: 9.

The table lists this clone with a few counts. The genes are TRBV14 and TRBJ1-2, with 9 bases matching TRBD1. CDR1 is SGHDN and CDR2 is FVKESK in the germline V gene. The junction had 13 bases not matched to a gene; V was cut back by 2 bases and J by 3 bases. The CDR3 length is 18 residues. The chain's CDR3 is CASSQSFPGDRGDYGYTF. The CDR3 region has the DNA TGTGCCAGCAGCCAATCCTTCCCAGGCGACAGGGGGGACTATGGCTACACCTTC.

This clone came up once. The rearrangement links TRBV6-5 to TRBJ2-5, with D tentatively TRBD2 (5 bases). The J call could be wrong; TRBJ2-7 is a better fit for the DNA end. This CDR3 has 14 amino acids. Germline values: CDR1 MNHEY, CDR2 SVGAGI. In nucleotides, the CDR3 is TGTGCCAGCAGTTACTCGGTAGCGCACTACGAGCAGTACTTC. Translation gives CASSYSVAHYEQYF.

The gene calls are TRBV7-3 and TRBJ2-1, with 8 bases matching TRBD1. The CDR3 loop spans 15 amino acids. The J segment lost 8 bases and the V segment lost 6 bases, leaving 12 bases of the junction unmatched. Germline loops: CDR1 SGHTA, CDR2 FQGTGA. CDR3 in amino acids: CASRPPGTGKDEQFF. CDR3 in DNA: TGTGCCAGCAGGCCTCCCGGGACAGGTAAAGATGAGCAGTTCTTC.

The rearrangement links TRBV19 to TRBJ2-3; D unclear. Germline V gene lookup returns CDR1 LNHDA and CDR2 SQIVND (reference sequence). V shed 7 bases and J shed 1 base, with 12 bases lying between them. The CDR3 has 14 amino acids. The CDR3 nucleotides are TGTGCCAGTATGTTGAGGTTAGGCACAGATACGCAGTATTTT. Amino acids: CASMLRLGTDTQYF. Combining the CDR3 with reference TRBV19 and TRBJ2-3 gives the whole variable domain DGGITQSPKYLFRKEGQNVTLSCEQNLNHDAMYWYRQDPGQGLRLIYYSQIVNDFQKGDIAEGYSVSREKKESFPLTVTSAQKNPTAFYLCASMLRLGTDTQYFGPGTRLTVL.

The count of this clone is one. This chain uses TRBV5-8 with TRBJ1-5; the match to TRBD1 covers 7 bases. Germline V gene data show CDR1 as SGHTS and CDR2 as YDEGEE. The CDR3 is 15 amino acids. V dropped 4 bases and J dropped 0; count of bases not matched to a gene: 4. The CDR3 nucleotides read TGTGCCAGCAGCCCGTACAGGGGTAGCAATCAGCCCCAGCATTTT. Translation: CASSPYRGSNQPQHF.

This rearrangement joins TRBV6-1 to TRBJ1-2, with TRBD1 matching over 9 bases. Germline V gives CDR1 MNHNS, CDR2 SASEGT. V shed 7 bases and J 5 bases; nucleotides not matched to a gene: 8. The CDR3 length is 14 residues. The CDR3 is CASTGDRAGYGYTF. In nucleotides, the CDR3 is TGTGCCAGCACCGGGGACAGGGCTGGTTATGGCTACACCTTC.

The CDR3 bases are TGCGCCAGCAGTGAGTACGGGACAGGGAGGTCTGGCTACACCTTC. It specifies CASSEYGTGRSGYTF. The chain carries TRBV10-1 and TRBJ1-2, with 9 bases matching TRBD1. The J segment lost 7 bases and the V segment lost 1 base, leaving 7 bases of the junction unmatched. The CDR3 is 15 residues long. Germline loops: CDR1 WNHNN, CDR2 SYGVQD (reference sequence).

V gene TRBV20-1 combines with J gene TRBJ1-2; 7 bases match TRBD1. The CDR3 is made up of 11 amino acids. Germline CDR1 DFQATT, CDR2 SNEGSKA (reference sequence). Losses at the gene ends were 7 bases for V and 5 bases for J; bases not matched to a gene: 4. CDR3 sequence: CSVWDSYGYTF. The CDR3, as DNA: TGCAGTGTTTGGGACAGTTATGGCTACACCTTC.

There are a few counts of this clone. The chain has TRBV12-5 and TRBJ2-7; 8 bases are shared with TRBD1. Germline CDR1 and CDR2: LGHNT and FRNRAP. The CDR3 is made up of 15 amino acids. The trim removed 0 bases at V and 6 bases at J, leaving 7 bases unmatched. The CDR3 sequence is CASGLVATGGVEQYF. Here the CDR3 DNA reads TGTGCTAGTGGTTTGGTAGCTACAGGGGGTGTCGAGCAGTACTTC. Full variable domain (remainder filled in from reference TRBV12-5 and TRBJ2-7): DARVTQTPRHKVTEMGQEVTMRCQPILGHNTVFWYRQTMMQGLELLAYFRNRAPLDDSGMPKDRFSAEMPDATLATLKIQPSEPRDSAVYFCASGLVATGGVEQYFGPGTRLTVT.

The chain uses TRBV7-6 and TRBJ1-2; 9 nucleotides agree with TRBD1. V shed 4 bases and J 5 bases; nucleotides not matched to a gene: 5. CDR3 length equals 14 residues. Germline V gene lookup returns CDR1 SGHVS and CDR2 FNYEAQ. The CDR3 sequence: CASSSTGGEYGYTF. The CDR3 DNA follows: TGTGCCAGCAGCTCGACAGGGGGAGAGTATGGCTACACCTTC.

The chain is built from TRBV27 and TRBJ2-7; D is perhaps TRBD2 (7 bases). Germline values: CDR1 MNHEY, CDR2 SMNVEV (reference sequence). This CDR3 has 13 amino acids. The V end was cut by 3 bases, the J end by 5 bases, with 11 bases between. CDR3 loop: CASSLGGLNEQYF. The CDR3 bases are TGTGCCAGCAGTTTGGGGGGGCTCAACGAGCAGTACTTC.

This clone was detected a few times. The rearrangement links TRBV18 to TRBJ2-3, with TRBD2 matching 8 bases. Unmatched junction bases numbered 3, after V lost 0 bases and J lost 4 bases. The CDR3 extends over 15 amino acids. Germline CDR1 reads KGHSH; CDR2 reads LQKENI. CDR3 loop: CASSPPVRGADTQYF. CDR3 DNA: TGTGCCAGCTCACCACCGGTGCGGGGGGCAGATACGCAGTATTTT.

This chain links TRBV18 with TRBJ2-7; TRBD1 agrees at 8 bases. The CDR3 is 14 residues long. Unmatched junction bases numbered 2, after V lost 1 base and J lost 3 bases. CDR1 and CDR2 (germline): KGHSH, LQKENI. The CDR3 reads CASSPRQGYYEQYF. The CDR3 DNA is TGTGCCAGCTCACCACGACAGGGGTACTACGAGCAGTACTTC.

The chain has TRBV27 and TRBJ2-3; 7 nucleotides agree with TRBD2. Trimming at V came to 0 bases and at J to 7 bases, leaving 10 bases not matched to a gene. There are 16 residues in the CDR3. The germline V gene has CDR1 MNHEY and CDR2 SMNVEV (reference sequence). In DNA, the CDR3 is TGTGCCAGCAGTTTATCCTCTAGCGGCCCCGCACATACGCAGTATTTT. Residues: CASSLSSSGPAHTQYF.

This CDR3 is CSVIPPVDSFNEQFF. CDR3 nucleotides: TGCAGCGTTATTCCCCCCGTGGACAGCTTCAATGAGCAGTTCTTC. The chain joins TRBV29-1 to TRBJ2-1; weak D call: TRBD1 (6 bases). Germline V gene lookup returns CDR1 SQVTM and CDR2 ANQGSEA. V lost 5 bases to trimming and J lost 6 bases, with 20 bases between them. CDR3 length: 15 residues.

This chain joins TRBV27 and TRBJ1-1; 8 bases match TRBD1. The CDR3 runs 15 residues. Looked up from germline, CDR1 is MNHEY and CDR2 is SMNVEV (reference sequence). Losses at the gene ends were 6 bases for V and 6 bases for J; bases not matched to a gene: 12. The CDR3 DNA reads TGTGCCAGCAGCCTAGGACAGGGCGGGTTCCCTGAAGCTTTCTTT. Protein: CASSLGQGGFPEAFF.

This clone appeared a few times. The chain links TRBV7-2 to TRBJ2-5; TRBD2 matches 16 bases. Germline CDR1 is SGHTA and CDR2 is FQGNSA. V was pared by 1 base and J by 2 bases, with 4 bases of the junction left unmatched. The length of the CDR3 is 18 residues. The CDR3 here is CASSLEGGLAGGQETQYF. CDR3 sequence (DNA): TGTGCCAGCAGCTTAGAAGGGGGACTAGCGGGGGGGCAAGAGACCCAGTACTTC.